The sequence of this TCR beta chain was determined in a study of T cell responses to AZD1222 COVID-19 vaccine. The CDR3 has 15 residues. The ends lost 5 bases at V and 14 bases at J; junction bases unmatched: 12. From germline, CDR1 is SGHRS and CDR2 YFSETQ. This clone was seen a few times. TCRdb keeps only in-frame clones here, not all; method: immunoSEQ multiplex PCR. The data show 150,000 or so clones, over 80% seen once. The chain combines TRBV5-1 with TRBJ1-6; 11 bases align to TRBD1. The sequencing used peripheral blood, collected 28 days after the second AZD1222 dose. This clonotype was sampled from an adult who received the AZD1222 COVID-19 vaccine. CDR3 sequence: CASRSGTGGTLALHF. As DNA, the CDR3 is TGCGCCAGCAGATCCGGGACAGGGGGGACTCTGGCCCTCCACTTT.